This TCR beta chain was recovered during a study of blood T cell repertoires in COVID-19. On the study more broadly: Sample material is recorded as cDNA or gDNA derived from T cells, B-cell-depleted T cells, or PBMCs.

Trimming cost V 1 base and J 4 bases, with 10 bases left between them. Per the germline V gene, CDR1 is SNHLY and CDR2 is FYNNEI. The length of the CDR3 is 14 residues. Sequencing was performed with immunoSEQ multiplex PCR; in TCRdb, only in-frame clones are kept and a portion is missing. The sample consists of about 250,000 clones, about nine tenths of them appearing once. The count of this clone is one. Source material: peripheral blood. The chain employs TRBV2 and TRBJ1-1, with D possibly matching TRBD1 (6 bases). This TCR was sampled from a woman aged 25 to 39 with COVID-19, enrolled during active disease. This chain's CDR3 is CASSEGGHRTEAFF. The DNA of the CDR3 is TGTGCCAGCAGTGAAGGGGGACATCGCACTGAAGCTTTCTTT.